The 17 T cell receptor beta chains below were found in one sample sequenced in a study of T cells after yellow fever vaccination. TCRdb ran MiXCR on the 5' RACE reads and lists one entry per CDR3 protein. The sample has about 580,000 distinct CDR3 sequences; 17% are singletons. The specimen was PBMCs, collected less than 6 days after the first yellow fever vaccination. The receptors derive from a man aged 18 to 29 who received the YFV17D yellow fever vaccine.

This chain uses TRBV14 with TRBJ1-4; 8 bases agree with TRBD1. The CDR3 has 12 residues. With 6 bases clipped from V and 8 bases from J, the junction kept 2 bases outside the gene matches. Looked up from germline, CDR1 is SGHDN and CDR2 is FVKESK. The CDR3 spells CASSRQGEKLFF. The CDR3 DNA reads as TGTGCCAGCAGTCGACAGGGGGAAAAACTGTTTTTT.

The CDR3 region is CATSDLFGDTQYF. The CDR3 DNA reads TGTGCCACCAGTGATTTATTTGGAGATACGCAGTATTTT. This rearrangement joins TRBV24-1 to TRBJ2-3; D is undetermined. The CDR3 length is 13 residues. With 1 base removed from V and 5 bases from J, the gap between germline ends came to 6 bases. CDR1 is KGHDR and CDR2 is SFDVKD in the germline V gene.

This chain connects TRBV2 to TRBJ2-5; weak D call: TRBD2 (5 bases). V lost 5 bases to trimming and J lost 5 bases, with 15 bases between them. CDR1 and CDR2 (germline): SNHLY, FYNNEI. The length of the CDR3 is 14 residues. DNA of the CDR3: TGTGCCAGCAGTCAGCGGCGCGAAACGGAGACCCAGTACTTC. It codes for CASSQRRETETQYF.

This chain joins TRBV6-5 and TRBJ1-4; a weak D match, TRBD1 (6 bases). V was pared by 4 bases and J by 8 bases, with 17 bases between. CDR3 length equals 15 residues. Germline lookup yields CDR1 MNHEY and CDR2 SVGAGI. The CDR3 protein is CASSFQGGGYEKLFF. The CDR3 nucleotides are TGTGCCAGCAGTTTTCAGGGAGGGGGGTACGAAAAACTGTTTTTT.

CDR3 amino acids: CAINPSGTAYEQYF. CDR3 bases: TGTGCCATCAACCCCTCAGGAACAGCCTACGAGCAGTACTTC. The gene calls are TRBV10-3 and TRBJ2-7; D is undetermined. The CDR3 has 14 residues. Germline-derived CDR1 and CDR2 are ENHRY and SYGVKD. V was clipped by 7 bases and J by 2 bases, with 15 bases between them.

This chain links TRBV11-2 with TRBJ2-3; D not certain. The CDR3 has 10 amino acids. The germline V and J ends were trimmed by 8 bases and 6 bases, with 6 bases remaining between them. Germline V gives CDR1 SGHAT, CDR2 FQNNGV. The chain's CDR3 is CASLSDTQYF. CDR3 nucleotides: TGTGCCAGCCTCAGTGATACGCAGTATTTT.

This clonotype was seen more than once but under ten times. The J gene is TRBJ2-2, the V gene TRBV6-5; TRBD2 aligns across 7 bases. The J segment lost 6 bases and the V segment lost 2 bases, leaving 6 bases of the junction unmatched. Germline lookup yields CDR1 MNHEY and CDR2 SVGAGI. The CDR3 loop spans 15 amino acids. CDR3 coding DNA: TGTGCCAGCAGTTACGTAAAACGGGGGGCCGGGGAGCTGTTTTTT. Translated, it gives CASSYVKRGAGELFF.

The chain uses TRBV7-2 and TRBJ2-3; D not certain. The V end lost 2 bases, the J end lost 5 bases, and 17 bases lay between the germline ends. The CDR3 is 16 residues long. Germline lookup yields CDR1 SGHTA and CDR2 FQGNSA. In DNA, the CDR3 is TGTGCCAGCAGCTTAACTTATCTCGCCGGCAGAGATACGCAGTATTTT. Its translation: CASSLTYLAGRDTQYF.

The chain links TRBV7-3 to TRBJ2-1; D not resolved. The CDR3 has 13 residues. From germline, CDR1 is SGHTA and CDR2 FQGTGA. With 1 base removed from V and 2 bases from J, the gap between germline ends came to 3 bases. In nucleotides, the CDR3 is TGTGCCAGCAGCTTAATGCCCTACAATGAGCAGTTCTTC. It is translated as CASSLMPYNEQFF. Drawing the rest from reference TRBV7-3 and TRBJ2-1, the complete variable domain is GAGVSQTPSNKVTEKGKYVELRCDPISGHTALYWYRQSLGQGPEFLIYFQGTGAADDSGLPNDRFFAVRPEGSVSTLKIQRTERGDSAVYLCASSLMPYNEQFFGPGTRLTVL.

The chain combines TRBV24-1 with TRBJ2-1; D might be TRBD1 (6 bases). Germline CDR1 and CDR2: KGHDR and SFDVKD. The CDR3 contains 18 residues. Deletions cut 8 bases from V and 4 bases from J, with 26 bases between. The chain's CDR3 is CATTPGAAGGSLYNEQFF. The CDR3 DNA sequence: TGTGCCACCACTCCAGGGGCTGCTGGAGGCAGCCTTTACAATGAGCAGTTCTTC.

This clonotype was found a few times. V is TRBV4-1 and J is TRBJ1-4, with D possibly being TRBD1 (6 bases). The V and J ends lost 0 bases and 8 bases respectively, with 16 bases between them. The length of the CDR3 is 16 residues. Germline V lookup: CDR1 MGHRA, CDR2 YSYEKL. This CDR3 is CASSQDSQGKNEKLFF. The CDR3 nucleotides read TGCGCCAGCAGCCAAGATTCGCAGGGGAAAAACGAAAAACTGTTTTTT.

This chain links TRBV20-1 with TRBJ2-1; D gene uncertain. CDR1 is DFQATT and CDR2 is SNEGSKA in the germline V gene (reference sequence). V lost 2 bases and J lost 8, with 13 bases in between. The CDR3 length is 13 residues. In DNA form, the CDR3 reads TGCAGTGCTAGACCCGCCCAGGTCCATGAGCAGTTCTTC. It specifies CSARPAQVHEQFF.

This clonotype appeared many times. The chain recombines TRBV9 with TRBJ2-1; 9 bases are a match to TRBD1. Per the germline V gene, CDR1 is SGDLS and CDR2 is YYNGEE. This CDR3 has 15 residues. V shed 3 bases, J shed 2 bases, and the junction held 3 bases outside the gene matches. The CDR3 loop is CASSATGGPYNEQFF. CDR3 in DNA: TGTGCCAGCAGCGCAACAGGGGGCCCCTACAATGAGCAGTTCTTC.

This clonotype was seen more than once but under ten times. This chain uses TRBV11-2 with TRBJ2-7; TRBD1 matches 9 bases. The trim removed 5 bases at V and 2 bases at J, leaving 16 bases unmatched. The CDR3 runs 18 residues. Germline V gives CDR1 SGHAT, CDR2 FQNNGV. CDR3 sequence reads: CASSPLNYYRGQAYEQYV. The CDR3 nucleotides are TGTGCCAGCAGCCCGCTCAATTACTACAGGGGGCAAGCCTACGAGCAGTACGTC.

This clonotype was picked up a small number of times. The gene calls are TRBV7-2 and TRBJ1-2, with no clear D. Per germline, CDR1 SGHTA and CDR2 FQGNSA. The CDR3 sequence is 14 residues long. V was shortened by 0 bases and J by 5 bases, with 10 bases between the two germline ends. The CDR3 loop reads CASSLAPTKYGYTF. CDR3 nucleotide sequence: TGTGCCAGCAGCTTAGCGCCCACGAAGTATGGCTACACCTTC.

This clonotype was seen a few times. The chain joins TRBV20-1 to TRBJ2-5, with D perhaps TRBD1 (5 bases). CDR3 length: 14 amino acids. Trimming left V 1 base short and J 4 bases short, with 13 bases between. Per germline, CDR1 DFQATT and CDR2 SNEGSKA (reference sequence). The DNA of the CDR3 is TGCAGTGCTAGAGTAGGGGTCTCAGGAGAGACCCAGTACTTC. Its translation is CSARVGVSGETQYF.

This chain's CDR3 is CASSRWDPGTEAFF. In DNA form, the CDR3 reads TGTGCCAGTAGTAGGTGGGATCCGGGCACTGAAGCTTTCTTT. J is TRBJ1-1 and V is TRBV19; D gene uncertain. The V end was cut by 4 bases, the J end by 4 bases, with 13 bases between. Per the germline V gene, CDR1 is LNHDA and CDR2 is SQIVND (reference sequence). The CDR3 length is 14 residues.